The clone carrying this TCR beta chain was observed a few times. The antigen remains unidentified. This sample is drawn from a study of T-cell reconstitution after alpha-beta-depleted transplantation in children. General study findings and limits: In some patients, recipient T cells and intrathymic progenitors surviving conditioning explained high day-60 diversity. T-cell numbers and diversity one year post-transplant derived largely from freshly generated T cells. Approximately two months post-transplant, alpha-beta T cells reportedly originated from several hundred expanded graft clones.

The CDR3 has 14 residues. Germline CDR1 and CDR2: MGHRA and YSYEKL. With V trimmed by 4 bases and J by 4 bases, 2 bases remained unmatched. Preparing the TCRbeta library involved the use of unique molecular identifiers. MiXCR, run by TCRdb on the PCR reads, gives a single entry per CDR3 protein. The data contain approximately 230,000 distinct CDR3 sequences, under 30% of them singletons. This clonotype originated in a female patient between 2 and 15 years old who had a stem cell transplant for congenital amegakaryocytic thrombocytopenia, so the T cells may come from the graft donor. This material consisted of PBMCs, mostly from graft donor cells, taken 360 days after TCRalphabeta/CD19-depleted stem cell transplant. The chain uses TRBV4-1 and TRBJ2-3, with 10 bases identical to TRBD2. The CDR3 here is CASSPSGSADTQYF. The CDR3 nucleotides are TGCGCCAGCAGCCCTAGCGGGAGTGCAGATACGCAGTATTTT.